This T cell receptor (beta chain) comes out of a study of shared clonotypes between healthy human individuals (dated by TCRdb to about 2020). Regarding the study in general: The cohort comprised a couple of women and a few men aged 18 to 49 years. For each donor, CD4 naive and CD4 memory were each given three plates, CD8 naive was given two plates, and CD8 memory was given one plate. The study deeply sequenced blood TCR repertoires of five healthy adults to estimate repertoire size and the extent of clonotype sharing between individuals. To increase sequencing depth and limit assay-specific biases, TCR repertoire library preparation and sequencing were carried out by different laboratories using diverse techniques. Each donor's leukapheresis produced roughly between about 0.9 and 9.5 billion PBMCs.

Donors were healthy HIV-negative adults with no recently reported acute infections or vaccinations. Every donor was a Caucasian adult residing in Nashville, Tennessee, USA. CD4+ T cells were enriched through magnetic negative selection, after which naive cells were positively selected on CD45RA and the remaining negative fraction served as the memory subset. After blood collection by leukapheresis, PBMCs were isolated using Ficoll-Histopaque density gradient centrifugation and then cryopreserved in the vapor phase of liquid nitrogen. Analytical flow cytometry was used to check the purity and quantity of every magnetically sorted T cell population. Each sorted fraction had its genomic DNA isolated and then quantified by UV absorbance on a Nanodrop 2000c. The V end gives up 3 bases and the J end 1 base, leaving 0 bases in the junction not matched to a gene. For CDR1 and CDR2, the germline V gene lists KGHSH and LQKENI. Spanning cysteine to phenylalanine, the CDR3 consists of 16 amino acids. Only CDR3 DNA remains: 48 bases, in frame from the first base.

Overall study results and their limits: Even with the large sequencing depth, rarefaction of the sorted-subset datasets indicated that sequencing was incomplete. Naive subsets generally had larger estimated clonotype richness than memory subsets. Only blood was sampled, and tissue TCR repertoires likely differ from those in blood. Because the study included a small number of donors, the genetic and exposure-history diversity represented was limited. Compared with non-shared clonotypes, the clonotypes found in all four sorted-subset donors had higher generation probabilities. Across four donors, about 5.2% of naive CD4, 3% to 3.5% of naive CD8, about 2% of memory CD4, and about 0.44% of memory CD8 clonotypes were shared. Pairwise subsampling indicated that sequencing depth was expected to affect the degree of clonotype sharing among donors.

Of note for this clone: What antigen it recognizes has not been identified. Per-base qualities were not stored, and no clone one base away is much larger. The sample holds other DNA sequences that translate to the same CDR3.

Using the deep immunoSEQ assay, TCR CDR3 regions were amplified from genomic DNA by multiplex PCR. Extracted genomic DNA from each cell subset was spread evenly across all wells of several immunoSEQ 96-well plates, with each plate serving as a replicate. For sorted subsets, each replicate PCR was loaded with approximately 200 ng genomic DNA, equivalent to about 33,000 T cell genomes. Purified libraries were quantified with a Qubit 3.0 fluorometer, sized on a Bioanalyzer 2100, and re-quantified with the KAPA Library Quantification kit. A separate single-read 150-cycle Illumina NextSeq 550 flow cell was used to sequence each immunoSEQ 96-well plate. In the source study's methods: Because only junctional sequences without quality scores were contained in the immunoSEQ output, filtering matching that applied to full-length reads could not be performed. To assign V/J genes and CDR3, sequences were annotated against IMGT germline references using PyIR, a Python wrapper for IgBLAST v1.9. Reads were filtered out if the reads had weak V/J assignments (E-value above 1e-6), no CDR3, stop codons, out-of-frame junctions, or ambiguous translated residues. V3J clonotypes were defined as sequences sharing an identical inferred V gene, J gene, and CDR3 amino acid sequence. Percentage overlap between repertoires was computed as shared unique clonotypes divided by the size of the smaller repertoire. RTK rarefaction, the Chao1 estimator, and Recon v2.1 estimates of unobserved clonotypes were used to assess repertoire richness. For all TCRbeta clonotypes obtained by the gDNA method from several donors, generation probabilities were computed with OLGA. TCRdb re-hosts the immuneACCESS table, in-frame sequences only. Its copies lack some clones; in the studies checked, an unresolved V gene accounts for under half of them, and the cause for the rest is not known. V and J calls and clone size are given by that table; D and trimming were obtained from the DNA. This sample is represented by 2.3 million or so clones; 93% of them were singletons. In total, the top ten clones hold 0.3% to 0.4% of the sample.

The sample was naive CD4+ T cells from PBMCs. This sample's cell subset or site label indicates: CD45RA+ positively selected. The receptor chain draws on TRBV18 and TRBJ2-1; TRBD2 agrees with 13 junctional bases. The source is a man younger than 35 in good health. Some clones in this sample may be carry-over from other donors' samples. At the DNA level, the sequence is TGTGCCAGCTCACCGGGACTAGCGGGATCCTACAATGAGCAGTTCTTC. It translates to CASSPGLAGSYNEQFF.